This TCR beta chain was obtained from a study of T cell repertoires in cytomegalovirus infection. TCRdb recomputed calls from the reads with MiXCR, one row per CDR3 protein. The profile shows about 500,000 distinct CDR3 sequences, roughly a third of them singletons. From germline, CDR1 is MNHNY and CDR2 SVGAGI (reference sequence). V was clipped by 6 bases and J by 8 bases; unmatched bases: 6. CDR3 length equals 13 residues. With regard to this clonotype: Antigen: not known.

This clonotype was obtained from a human donor in good health (CMV status not recorded). Some clones in this sample may be carry-over from other donors' samples. The material sequenced was cultured PBMCs, taken from culture after CMV antigen stimulation. The chain joins TRBV6-6 to TRBJ2-1, with 8 nucleotides matching TRBD2. The CDR3 DNA sequence: TGTGCCAGCAGCCTGCGGACTAGCCATGAGCAGTTCTTC. Translation: CASSLRTSHEQFF.